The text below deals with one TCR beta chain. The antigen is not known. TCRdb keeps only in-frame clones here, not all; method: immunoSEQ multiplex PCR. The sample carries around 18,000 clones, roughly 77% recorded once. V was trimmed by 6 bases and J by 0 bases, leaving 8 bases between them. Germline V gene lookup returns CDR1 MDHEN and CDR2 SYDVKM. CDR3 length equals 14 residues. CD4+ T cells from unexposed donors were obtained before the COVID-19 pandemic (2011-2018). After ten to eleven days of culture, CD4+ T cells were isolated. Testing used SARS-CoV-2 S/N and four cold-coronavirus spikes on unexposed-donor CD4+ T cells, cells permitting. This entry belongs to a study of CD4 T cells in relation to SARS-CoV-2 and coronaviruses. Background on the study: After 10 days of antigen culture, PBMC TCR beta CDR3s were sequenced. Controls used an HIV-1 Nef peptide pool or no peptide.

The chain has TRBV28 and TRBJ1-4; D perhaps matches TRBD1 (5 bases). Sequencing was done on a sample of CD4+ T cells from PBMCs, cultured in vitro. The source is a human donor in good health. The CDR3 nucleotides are TGTGCCAGCAGCCGGACAACAACTAATGAAAAACTGTTTTTT. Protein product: CASSRTTTNEKLFF.